These T cell receptor beta chains were read from a single sample in a study of blood T cell repertoires in COVID-19. Produced via immunoSEQ multiplex PCR; TCRdb's table is partial and in-frame only. The sample contains about 270,000 clones, more than 75% of which appear only once. Sequences were obtained from peripheral blood. The receptor source for this set is a man in his forties with active or convalescent COVID-19. Both conserved end residues are part of each CDR3. A D gene is named only where the DNA matches it firmly. Rows may omit the clone size; those that give it use once, few, many or a size class.

D gene: TRBD2
J gene: TRBJ2-1
clone size: NA
V gene: TRBV4-2
CDR3 protein: CASSGTGTSGGNGYNEQFF
CDR3 DNA: TGTGCCAGCAGCGGTACCGGGACTAGCGGGGGTAACGGCTACAATGAGCAGTTCTTC

D gene: NA
J gene: TRBJ2-7
clone size: NA
V gene: TRBV6-5
CDR3 protein: CASSYERADYEQYF
CDR3 DNA: TGTGCCAGCAGTTACGAGCGGGCCGACTACGAGCAGTACTTC

D gene: TRBD2
J gene: TRBJ2-1
clone size: NA
V gene: TRBV19
CDR3 protein: CASSRTSGVNEQFF
CDR3 DNA: TGTGCCAGTAGCCGGACTAGCGGGGTCAATGAGCAGTTCTTC

D gene: NA
J gene: TRBJ1-4
clone size: NA
V gene: TRBV5-5
CDR3 protein: CASTLMGREKLFF
CDR3 DNA: TGTGCCAGCACTCTGATGGGGAGGGAAAAACTGTTTTTT

D gene: NA
J gene: TRBJ1-1
clone size: once
V gene: TRBV28
CDR3 protein: CASTFGGFTEAFF
CDR3 DNA: TGTGCCAGCACCTTTGGGGGGTTCACTGAAGCTTTCTTT

D gene: NA
J gene: TRBJ1-5
clone size: NA
V gene: TRBV12-5
CDR3 protein: CASGLNRESSNQPQHF
CDR3 DNA: TGTGCTAGTGGTTTGAACAGGGAGTCGAGCAATCAGCCCCAGCATTTT

D gene: NA
J gene: TRBJ1-1
clone size: NA
V gene: TRBV14
CDR3 protein: CASSQMSGTEAFF
CDR3 DNA: TGTGCCAGCAGCCAAATGTCGGGAACTGAAGCTTTCTTT

D gene: TRBD2
J gene: TRBJ2-2
clone size: NA
V gene: TRBV3-1/TRBV3-2
CDR3 protein: CASSMPGTSGPNTGELFF
CDR3 DNA: TGTGCCAGCAGCATGCCCGGGACTAGCGGCCCGAACACCGGGGAGCTGTTTTTT

D gene: NA
J gene: TRBJ1-2
clone size: once
V gene: TRBV18
CDR3 protein: CASSPDQGNYGYTF
CDR3 DNA: TGTGCCAGCTCACCAGATCAGGGTAACTATGGCTACACCTTC

D gene: NA
J gene: TRBJ2-2
clone size: NA
V gene: TRBV19
CDR3 protein: CASRGDTGELFF
CDR3 DNA: TGTGCCAGTAGAGGGGACACCGGGGAGCTGTTTTTT

D gene: TRBD2
J gene: TRBJ2-1
clone size: NA
V gene: TRBV30
CDR3 protein: CAWTSGGSEQFF
CDR3 DNA: TGTGCCTGGACTAGCGGGGGCTCTGAGCAGTTCTTC

D gene: NA
J gene: TRBJ1-6
clone size: NA
V gene: TRBV4-2
CDR3 protein: CASSQGGGANSPLHF
CDR3 DNA: TGTGCCAGCAGCCAGGGCGGGGGAGCCAATTCACCCCTCCACTTT

D gene: TRBD1
J gene: TRBJ2-2
clone size: NA
V gene: TRBV2
CDR3 protein: CASRGQGSAGELFF
CDR3 DNA: TGTGCCAGCAGGGGACAGGGATCTGCCGGGGAGCTGTTTTTT

D gene: TRBD1
J gene: TRBJ2-3
clone size: NA
V gene: TRBV6-5
CDR3 protein: CASSRDRTDTDTQYF
CDR3 DNA: TGTGCCAGCAGCCGGGACAGGACGGACACAGATACGCAGTATTTT

D gene: TRBD1
J gene: TRBJ2-7
clone size: NA
V gene: TRBV3-1/TRBV3-2
CDR3 protein: CASSQTSGGWYEQYF
CDR3 DNA: TGTGCCAGCAGCCAAACCTCAGGGGGCTGGTACGAGCAGTACTTC

D gene: NA
J gene: TRBJ2-7
clone size: NA
V gene: TRBV25-1
CDR3 protein: CASSDTTGSYEQYF
CDR3 DNA: TGTGCCAGCAGTGACACGACAGGATCCTACGAGCAGTACTTC

D gene: TRBD1
J gene: TRBJ2-7
clone size: NA
V gene: TRBV5-1
CDR3 protein: CASSLDRGLHEQYF
CDR3 DNA: TGCGCCAGCAGCTTGGACAGGGGGCTCCACGAGCAGTACTTC

D gene: NA
J gene: TRBJ1-2
clone size: NA
V gene: TRBV27
CDR3 protein: CASSQRPGIGYTF
CDR3 DNA: TGTGCCAGCAGTCAGCGCCCCGGGATCGGCTACACCTTC

D gene: NA
J gene: TRBJ1-1
clone size: NA
V gene: TRBV7-8
CDR3 protein: CASIPGGGVGTEAFF
CDR3 DNA: TGTGCCAGCATCCCTGGGGGGGGAGTTGGCACTGAAGCTTTCTTT

D gene: NA
J gene: TRBJ2-7
clone size: NA
V gene: TRBV5-1
CDR3 protein: CASATGTPPEQYF
CDR3 DNA: TGCGCCAGCGCGACCGGGACACCCCCTGAGCAGTACTTC

D gene: TRBD1
J gene: TRBJ2-7
clone size: NA
V gene: TRBV10-2
CDR3 protein: CASATGTSNEQYF
CDR3 DNA: TGCGCCAGCGCGACAGGGACGTCAAACGAGCAGTACTTC

D gene: TRBD1
J gene: TRBJ1-6
clone size: many
V gene: TRBV5-1
CDR3 protein: CASSMLSSGTGVSPLHF
CDR3 DNA: TGCGCCAGCAGCATGCTGAGCTCCGGGACAGGGGTCTCACCCCTCCACTTT

D gene: NA
J gene: TRBJ1-1
clone size: NA
V gene: TRBV28
CDR3 protein: CSAGRTSLMNTEAFF
CDR3 DNA: TGTAGCGCGGGGCGGACTTCCCTAATGAACACTGAAGCTTTCTTT

D gene: TRBD2
J gene: TRBJ2-7
clone size: NA
V gene: TRBV3-1/TRBV3-2
CDR3 protein: CASSFPGTKGAEQYF
CDR3 DNA: TGTGCCAGCAGCTTCCCCGGGACTAAAGGGGCAGAGCAGTACTTC

D gene: TRBD1
J gene: TRBJ1-3
clone size: NA
V gene: TRBV19
CDR3 protein: CASSGTVGNTIYF
CDR3 DNA: TGTGCCAGCTCCGGGACAGTGGGAAACACCATATATTTT

D gene: NA
J gene: TRBJ1-2
clone size: NA
V gene: TRBV5-6
CDR3 protein: CASSLQGPEGYTF
CDR3 DNA: TGTGCCAGCAGCTTGCAGGGTCCTGAGGGCTACACCTTC

D gene: NA
J gene: TRBJ2-2
clone size: NA
V gene: TRBV6-5
CDR3 protein: CASSYGGEPSTGELFF
CDR3 DNA: TGTGCCAGCAGTTACGGGGGCGAACCCTCCACCGGGGAGCTGTTTTTT

D gene: NA
J gene: TRBJ2-2
clone size: once
V gene: TRBV11-2
CDR3 protein: CASSLDPSYTGELFF
CDR3 DNA: TGTGCCAGCAGCTTAGACCCTAGCTACACCGGGGAGCTGTTTTTT

D gene: TRBD2
J gene: TRBJ2-5
clone size: NA
V gene: TRBV28
CDR3 protein: CASSTAGGLETQYF
CDR3 DNA: TGTGCCAGCAGTACAGCGGGGGGGCTTGAGACCCAGTACTTC

D gene: TRBD1
J gene: TRBJ2-5
clone size: NA
V gene: TRBV5-1
CDR3 protein: CASSMGTGEETQYF
CDR3 DNA: TGCGCCAGCAGCATGGGGACAGGGGAAGAGACCCAGTACTTC

D gene: NA
J gene: TRBJ1-4
clone size: NA
V gene: TRBV9
CDR3 protein: CASSASGTSKLFF
CDR3 DNA: TGTGCCAGCAGCGCTAGCGGGACGAGTAAACTGTTTTTT

D gene: TRBD1
J gene: TRBJ2-2
clone size: NA
V gene: TRBV23-1
CDR3 protein: CASSRDRGTGELFF
CDR3 DNA: TGCGCCAGCAGTCGGGACAGGGGGACCGGGGAGCTGTTTTTT

D gene: TRBD2
J gene: TRBJ2-1
clone size: NA
V gene: TRBV4-2
CDR3 protein: CASSQDHKGAGGHLYNEQFF
CDR3 DNA: TGTGCCAGCAGCCAAGATCATAAGGGAGCGGGAGGCCATCTCTACAATGAGCAGTTCTTC

D gene: NA
J gene: TRBJ1-5
clone size: few
V gene: TRBV2
CDR3 protein: CASTSGTTYSNQPQHF
CDR3 DNA: TGTGCCAGCACTTCCGGGACAACTTATAGCAATCAGCCCCAGCATTTT

D gene: NA
J gene: TRBJ2-5
clone size: NA
V gene: TRBV5-1
CDR3 protein: CASSPGHLQETQYF
CDR3 DNA: TGCGCCAGCAGCCCCGGACACTTGCAAGAGACCCAGTACTTC

D gene: TRBD1
J gene: TRBJ2-7
clone size: NA
V gene: TRBV6-5
CDR3 protein: CASSYSGGGPNEQYF
CDR3 DNA: TGTGCCAGCAGTTACTCAGGGGGCGGCCCTAACGAGCAGTACTTC

D gene: TRBD2
J gene: TRBJ2-1
clone size: NA
V gene: TRBV5-1
CDR3 protein: CASSFGTSGTEQFF
CDR3 DNA: TGCGCCAGCAGCTTTGGGACTAGCGGGACCGAGCAGTTCTTC

D gene: TRBD2
J gene: TRBJ2-1
clone size: once
V gene: TRBV18
CDR3 protein: CASSPGTSGRNEQFF
CDR3 DNA: TGTGCCAGCTCACCAGGAACTAGCGGGAGAAATGAGCAGTTCTTC

D gene: NA
J gene: TRBJ2-7
clone size: NA
V gene: TRBV7-5
CDR3 protein: CVRSLGGQGGSYEQYF
CDR3 DNA: TGTGTCAGAAGCTTAGGAGGACAGGGGGGTTCCTACGAGCAGTACTTC

D gene: TRBD1
J gene: TRBJ1-6
clone size: NA
V gene: TRBV10-1
CDR3 protein: CASSAGTGDSPLHF
CDR3 DNA: TGCGCCAGCAGTGCCGGGACAGGAGACTCACCCCTCCACTTT

D gene: TRBD1
J gene: TRBJ2-2
clone size: NA
V gene: TRBV9
CDR3 protein: CASSVVDRANTGELFF
CDR3 DNA: TGTGCCAGCAGCGTGGTAGACAGGGCGAACACCGGGGAGCTGTTTTTT

D gene: TRBD1
J gene: TRBJ2-1
clone size: NA
V gene: TRBV30
CDR3 protein: CAWSIDRVNEQFF
CDR3 DNA: TGTGCCTGGAGCATTGACAGGGTGAATGAGCAGTTCTTC

D gene: NA
J gene: TRBJ2-7
clone size: NA
V gene: TRBV9
CDR3 protein: CASSVGLGAISYEQYF
CDR3 DNA: TGTGCCAGCAGCGTAGGTCTTGGGGCCATCTCCTACGAGCAGTACTTC

D gene: NA
J gene: TRBJ2-3
clone size: NA
V gene: TRBV7-8
CDR3 protein: CASSLVTSPTDTQYF
CDR3 DNA: TGTGCCAGCAGCTTAGTTACCAGTCCCACAGATACGCAGTATTTT

D gene: NA
J gene: TRBJ2-5
clone size: NA
V gene: TRBV11-2
CDR3 protein: CASSPLETQYF
CDR3 DNA: TGTGCCAGCAGCCCCTTAGAGACCCAGTACTTC

D gene: NA
J gene: TRBJ2-7
clone size: NA
V gene: TRBV4-2
CDR3 protein: CASSPTIVSSYEQYF
CDR3 DNA: TGTGCCAGCAGCCCCACTATCGTCAGCTCCTACGAGCAGTACTTC

D gene: TRBD1
J gene: TRBJ1-2
clone size: few
V gene: TRBV25-1
CDR3 protein: CASSDRDRGYGYTF
CDR3 DNA: TGTGCCAGCAGTGACCGGGACAGGGGATATGGCTACACCTTC

D gene: NA
J gene: TRBJ1-6
clone size: NA
V gene: TRBV12-3/TRBV12-4
CDR3 protein: CASSLGRGSLHF
CDR3 DNA: TGTGCCAGCAGTTTAGGCCGAGGATCCCTCCACTTT

D gene: TRBD2
J gene: TRBJ2-1
clone size: NA
V gene: TRBV3-1/TRBV3-2
CDR3 protein: CASSQDLGTTMYNEQFF
CDR3 DNA: TGTGCCAGCAGCCAAGATTTAGGGACTACAATGTACAATGAGCAGTTCTTC

D gene: NA
J gene: TRBJ2-7
clone size: few
V gene: TRBV2
CDR3 protein: CASTEGGQKYEQYF
CDR3 DNA: TGTGCCAGCACCGAAGGGGGACAAAAATACGAGCAGTACTTC

D gene: NA
J gene: TRBJ2-3
clone size: NA
V gene: TRBV25-1
CDR3 protein: CASSGGRENTDTQYF
CDR3 DNA: TGTGCCAGCAGCGGTGGGAGAGAAAACACAGATACGCAGTATTTT

D gene: TRBD1
J gene: TRBJ1-5
clone size: NA
V gene: TRBV4-2
CDR3 protein: CASSQTQGNQPQHF
CDR3 DNA: TGTGCCAGCAGCCAAACACAGGGGAATCAGCCCCAGCATTTT

D gene: NA
J gene: TRBJ2-1
clone size: NA
V gene: TRBV30
CDR3 protein: CAWSVEVGYNEQFF
CDR3 DNA: TGTGCCTGGAGTGTAGAGGTGGGCTACAATGAGCAGTTCTTC

D gene: TRBD1
J gene: TRBJ1-4
clone size: NA
V gene: TRBV6-5
CDR3 protein: CASSYVFGQGHEKLFF
CDR3 DNA: TGTGCCAGCAGTTACGTTTTCGGACAGGGGCACGAAAAACTGTTTTTT

D gene: NA
J gene: TRBJ1-4
clone size: NA
V gene: TRBV5-1
CDR3 protein: CASSRGEKLFF
CDR3 DNA: TGCGCCAGCAGCAGGGGCGAAAAACTGTTTTTT

D gene: NA
J gene: TRBJ1-2
clone size: NA
V gene: TRBV20-1
CDR3 protein: CSARSGEGYTF
CDR3 DNA: TGCAGTGCTAGAAGTGGAGAGGGCTACACCTTC